A selection of T cell receptor beta chains follows, all from one sample in a study of blood T cell repertoires in COVID-19. Some clones are missing from TCRdb's copy, which holds only in-frame ones; the method was immunoSEQ multiplex PCR. The table records over 250,000 clones, approximately 89% of them present only once. The sample consisted of peripheral blood. The source is a man between 35 and 55 years old who had recovered from COVID-19. The CDR3 runs from the conserved cysteine through the conserved F or W. A D gene is named only where the DNA matches it firmly. Rows give clone size only sometimes, using once, few, many, or a class for an expanded clone.

D: NA; J: TRBJ1-1; size: NA; V: TRBV28; CDR3: CASRTQTPLPEAFF; DNA: TGTGCCAGCAGAACTCAGACACCGCTTCCTGAAGCTTTCTTT
D: TRBD2; J: TRBJ2-3; size: NA; V: TRBV5-6; CDR3: CASSLERGGSDTQYF; DNA: TGTGCCAGCAGCTTGGAGCGGGGGGGCTCAGATACGCAGTATTTT
D: NA; J: TRBJ2-1; size: NA; V: TRBV11-3; CDR3: CASSLGMSVHNEQFF; DNA: TGTGCCAGCAGTTTAGGTATGTCGGTTCACAATGAGCAGTTCTTC
D: NA; J: TRBJ2-1; size: NA; V: TRBV28; CDR3: CASSLPYGRATSWFF; DNA: TGTGCCAGCAGCCTTCCCTATGGAAGGGCGACTAGTTGGTTCTTC
D: TRBD1; J: TRBJ2-7; size: NA; V: TRBV5-4; CDR3: CASSFGQGSTYEQYF; DNA: TGTGCCAGCAGCTTTGGACAGGGATCAACCTACGAGCAGTACTTC
D: TRBD2; J: TRBJ2-7; size: NA; V: TRBV10-3; CDR3: CAISESASGRREQYF; DNA: TGTGCCATCAGTGAGTCGGCTAGCGGGAGGCGAGAGCAGTACTTC
D: TRBD1; J: TRBJ2-3; size: NA; V: TRBV30; CDR3: CAWSSDRVVADTQYF; DNA: TGTGCCTGGAGTTCGGACAGGGTCGTTGCAGATACGCAGTATTTT
D: TRBD2; J: TRBJ2-7; size: once; V: TRBV9; CDR3: CASSVEGGRQYF; DNA: TGTGCCAGCAGCGTCGAGGGAGGGAGGCAGTACTTC
D: TRBD1; J: TRBJ1-6; size: NA; V: TRBV29-1; CDR3: CSVAWDRGSPLHF; DNA: TGCAGCGTTGCCTGGGACAGGGGCTCACCCCTCCACTTT
D: NA; J: TRBJ1-1; size: NA; V: TRBV29-1; CDR3: CSVEDWPREAEAFF; DNA: TGCAGCGTTGAAGATTGGCCTCGAGAGGCTGAAGCTTTCTTT
D: TRBD1; J: TRBJ1-4; size: NA; V: TRBV24-1; CDR3: CATSDETGLLNEKLFF; DNA: TGTGCCACCAGTGATGAGACAGGGCTCCTTAATGAAAAACTGTTTTTT
D: TRBD2; J: TRBJ2-2; size: NA; V: TRBV30; CDR3: CASFSGGALIAGELFF; DNA: TGTGCCTCCTTTTCGGGGGGGGCGCTTATAGCCGGGGAGCTGTTTTTT
D: TRBD1; J: TRBJ1-2; size: NA; V: TRBV5-1; CDR3: CASSSTGGNYGYTF; DNA: TGCGCCAGCAGCTCAACAGGGGGCAACTATGGCTACACCTTC
D: NA; J: TRBJ2-1; size: once; V: TRBV2; CDR3: CASTSAGTLYNEQFF; DNA: TGTGCCAGCACCTCGGCCGGGACACTCTACAATGAGCAGTTCTTC
D: TRBD2; J: TRBJ2-1; size: NA; V: TRBV27; CDR3: CASSLETSGYNEQFF; DNA: TGTGCCAGCAGTTTAGAGACTAGCGGGTACAATGAGCAGTTCTTC
D: TRBD2; J: TRBJ2-7; size: NA; V: TRBV10-3; CDR3: CAISVSEPGTSGFSYEQYF; DNA: TGTGCCATCAGTGTGTCAGAACCTGGGACTAGCGGGTTCTCCTACGAGCAGTACTTC
D: TRBD2; J: TRBJ2-7; size: NA; V: TRBV7-6; CDR3: CASSSQGLGAPYEQYF; DNA: TGTGCCAGCAGCTCACAGGGACTAGGGGCCCCCTACGAGCAGTACTTC
D: TRBD1; J: TRBJ2-1; size: NA; V: TRBV9; CDR3: CASSVRQGTLYNEQFF; DNA: TGTGCCAGCAGCGTCAGACAGGGGACCTTATACAATGAGCAGTTCTTC
D: TRBD2; J: TRBJ2-5; size: NA; V: TRBV7-2; CDR3: CASSSGTSGPQETQYF; DNA: TGTGCCAGCAGCTCTGGGACTAGCGGGCCCCAAGAGACCCAGTACTTC
D: NA; J: TRBJ1-1; size: NA; V: TRBV3-1/TRBV3-2; CDR3: CASSQSLRDTDTEAFF; DNA: TGTGCCAGCAGCCAGTCACTTCGGGACACAGACACTGAAGCTTTCTTT
D: NA; J: TRBJ2-1; size: NA; V: TRBV7-9; CDR3: CASSYDYEQFF; DNA: TGTGCCAGCAGCTACGACTATGAGCAGTTCTTC
D: TRBD1; J: TRBJ1-1; size: NA; V: TRBV19; CDR3: CASRTGGENTEAFF; DNA: TGTGCCAGTCGGACAGGGGGTGAGAACACTGAAGCTTTCTTT
D: NA; J: TRBJ2-7; size: NA; V: TRBV7-9; CDR3: CASSLGRLGFFEQYF; DNA: TGTGCCAGCAGCTTAGGAAGACTAGGGTTTTTCGAGCAGTACTTC
D: TRBD2; J: TRBJ2-5; size: NA; V: TRBV5-6; CDR3: CASKARGGKETQYF; DNA: TGTGCCAGCAAAGCGCGGGGGGGCAAAGAGACCCAGTACTTC
D: NA; J: TRBJ2-7; size: NA; V: TRBV5-4; CDR3: CASSLGAGLVYEQYF; DNA: TGTGCCAGCAGCTTGGGGGCCGGACTTGTTTACGAGCAGTACTTC
D: NA; J: TRBJ2-7; size: NA; V: TRBV6-5; CDR3: CASSRGQGSYEQYF; DNA: TGTGCCAGCAGCAGAGGGCAGGGGAGCTACGAGCAGTACTTC
D: TRBD2; J: TRBJ2-1; size: NA; V: TRBV19; CDR3: CAIGTRRGPLDNEQFF; DNA: TGTGCCATAGGGACTAGACGGGGCCCCCTCGACAATGAGCAGTTCTTC
D: TRBD2; J: TRBJ2-1; size: NA; V: TRBV27; CDR3: CASSLSSGRRGEQFF; DNA: TGTGCCAGCAGTTTATCTAGCGGGAGGCGCGGTGAGCAGTTCTTC
D: TRBD1; J: TRBJ2-5; size: NA; V: TRBV18; CDR3: CASSPKTGGETQYF; DNA: TGTGCCAGCTCTCCAAAGACAGGGGGAGAGACCCAGTACTTC
D: NA; J: TRBJ1-6; size: NA; V: TRBV5-4; CDR3: CASSDQTTYNSPLHF; DNA: TGTGCCAGCAGCGACCAGACAACCTATAATTCACCCCTCCACTTT
D: TRBD1; J: TRBJ2-2; size: NA; V: TRBV7-8; CDR3: CASFPLRDRRSAGTGELFF; DNA: TGTGCCAGCTTTCCCCTGCGGGACAGGCGGTCCGCCGGCACCGGGGAGCTGTTTTTT
D: TRBD1; J: TRBJ2-1; size: NA; V: TRBV7-9; CDR3: CASSFAGGASNEQFF; DNA: TGTGCCAGCAGCTTCGCAGGGGGCGCTTCCAATGAGCAGTTCTTC
D: TRBD2; J: TRBJ2-3; size: NA; V: TRBV10-3; CDR3: CAISARLAGGYTDTQYF; DNA: TGTGCCATCAGTGCAAGACTAGCGGGGGGCTACACAGATACGCAGTATTTT
D: TRBD1; J: TRBJ1-2; size: NA; V: TRBV5-1; CDR3: CASSLDARTGNGYTF; DNA: TGCGCCAGCAGCTTGGACGCCAGGACAGGGAATGGCTACACCTTC
D: NA; J: TRBJ1-1; size: few; V: TRBV9; CDR3: CASSSKVRGPAEAFF; DNA: TGTGCCAGCAGCTCCAAAGTAAGAGGGCCGGCTGAAGCTTTCTTT
D: NA; J: TRBJ2-1; size: NA; V: TRBV5-6; CDR3: CASSLLGTGEQFF; DNA: TGTGCCAGCAGCCTCCTTGGGACTGGTGAGCAGTTCTTC
D: NA; J: TRBJ2-5; size: NA; V: TRBV19; CDR3: CASSSSQETQYF; DNA: TGTGCCAGTAGTAGCAGTCAAGAGACCCAGTACTTC
D: NA; J: TRBJ2-7; size: NA; V: TRBV2; CDR3: CASRETRLLSYEQYF; DNA: TGTGCCAGCAGGGAAACCAGACTCCTCTCCTACGAGCAGTACTTC
D: NA; J: TRBJ2-7; size: NA; V: TRBV12-3/TRBV12-4; CDR3: CASTGSSYEQYF; DNA: TGTGCCAGCACAGGTAGCTCCTACGAGCAGTACTTC
D: TRBD1; J: TRBJ2-3; size: NA; V: TRBV19; CDR3: CASSIDRTGGFRTDTQYF; DNA: TGTGCCAGTAGTATAGATCGGACAGGGGGCTTTCGAACAGATACGCAGTATTTT
D: TRBD1; J: TRBJ1-6; size: NA; V: TRBV9; CDR3: CASSAPGTAYHLHF; DNA: TGTGCCAGCAGCGCCCCCGGGACAGCCTACCACCTCCACTTT
D: NA; J: TRBJ1-1; size: NA; V: TRBV4-2; CDR3: CASSQDSGLNTEAFF; DNA: TGTGCCAGCAGCCAAGACTCGGGTCTGAACACTGAAGCTTTCTTT
D: NA; J: TRBJ1-4; size: NA; V: TRBV5-1; CDR3: CASSLGGLATNEKLFF; DNA: TGCGCCAGCAGCTTGGGAGGGTTGGCAACTAATGAAAAACTGTTTTTT